This entry lists 16 T cell receptor beta chains sequenced from one sample in a study of blood T cell repertoires in COVID-19. Sequencing was performed with immunoSEQ multiplex PCR; in TCRdb, only in-frame clones are kept and a portion is missing. The table shows 50,000 or so clones, with about nine tenths occurring only once. The sample was peripheral blood. The receptors here all came from a human donor with active COVID-19. The donor label of this sample is uncertain.

The rearrangement uses TRBV29-1 and TRBJ2-1; 9 bases map to TRBD2. The CDR3 covers 16 residues. V was clipped by 3 bases and J by 5 bases; unmatched bases: 11. Germline assignment: CDR1 SQVTM and CDR2 ANQGSEA. Here the CDR3 DNA reads TGCAGCGTTGAGGGCGTGACGTTAGCGGGGGACAATGAGCAGTTCTTC. Translated: CSVEGVTLAGDNEQFF.

Comments on this clone: The germline gene is not matched at one end of the junction; a read error may be the cause. This sequence joins TRBV7-7 and TRBJ2-1; 9 nucleotides align to TRBD1. The CDR3 runs to 14 residues. The germline V gene encodes CDR1 SSHAT and CDR2 FNYEAQ (reference sequence). The CDR3 nucleotides read TGTGCTAGCAGCTCCGGGACAGGGTGGTCTGAGCAGTTCTTC. It codes for CASSSGTGWSEQFF.

The chain is built from TRBV4-1 and TRBJ2-2; TRBD2 matches 9 bases. Germline V CDR1 and CDR2: MGHRA, YSYEKL. The J segment lost 4 bases and the V segment lost 3 bases, leaving 6 bases of the junction unmatched. The CDR3 spans 16 residues. For the CDR3, the DNA is TGCGCCAGCAGCCATGTTCTAGCGGGGATCACCGGGGAGCTGTTTTTT. Residues: CASSHVLAGITGELFF.

The gene calls are TRBV29-1 and TRBJ1-2, with a possible D match to TRBD1 (5 bases). V lost 5 bases and J 2 bases, leaving 9 bases between the germline ends. Germline CDR1 is SQVTM and CDR2 is ANQGSEA. The CDR3 covers 12 residues. For the CDR3, the DNA is TGCAGCGTTAGACAGCCGAACTATGGCTACACCTTC. Amino acid sequence: CSVRQPNYGYTF.

The chain couples TRBV18 to TRBJ1-5; the match to TRBD1 covers 7 bases. V shed 3 bases and J 0 bases; nucleotides not matched to a gene: 8. This CDR3 region has 17 residues. The germline V gene encodes CDR1 KGHSH and CDR2 LQKENI. As DNA, the CDR3 is TGTGCCAGCTCACCTCTAGAGACAGGGATTAGCAATCAGCCCCAGCATTTT. Translated: CASSPLETGISNQPQHF.

This clone was observed a few times. The chain has TRBV29-1 and TRBJ1-5; TRBD1 agrees at 7 bases. The CDR3 consists of 13 residues. The V and J ends lost 8 bases and 5 bases, in that order; junction bases with no gene match: 9. Germline CDR1 is SQVTM and CDR2 is ANQGSEA. CDR3 amino acids: CSYQTGFDQPQHF. DNA of the CDR3: TGCAGCTATCAGACAGGGTTTGATCAGCCCCAGCATTTT. The variable domain in full, completed from reference TRBV29-1 and TRBJ1-5, reads SAVISQKPSRDICQRGTSLTIQCQVDSQVTMMFWYRQQPGQSLTLIATANQGSEATYESGFVIDKFPISRPNLTFSTLTVSNMSPEDSSIYLCSYQTGFDQPQHFGDGTRLSIL.

The chain carries TRBV5-1 and TRBJ1-2; 8 positions agree with TRBD1. CDR3 length: 14 amino acids. Trimming at V came to 4 bases and at J to 4 bases, leaving 6 bases not matched to a gene. Germline CDR1 and CDR2: SGHRS and YFSETQ. The CDR3 here is CASSARQGLYGYTF. In DNA, the CDR3 is TGCGCCAGCAGCGCCAGACAGGGGCTCTATGGCTACACCTTC.

The rearrangement links TRBV6-5 to TRBJ2-3; tentative D call: TRBD2 (6 bases). Germline V CDR1 and CDR2: MNHEY, SVGAGI. This CDR3 comprises 15 residues. Trimming took off 0 bases at V and 4 bases at J, with 11 bases between the two ends. The CDR3 loop is CASSYSLSGADTQYF. The CDR3 region has the DNA TGTGCCAGCAGTTACTCTCTTTCGGGAGCAGATACGCAGTATTTT.

The chain joins TRBV6-5 to TRBJ1-2, with 7 bases fitting TRBD1. CDR3 length equals 15 residues. V was pared by 5 bases and J by 8 bases, with 14 bases of the junction left unmatched. CDR1 is MNHEY, CDR2 SVGAGI, per germline. CDR3 residues: CASSNRDSFGGGYTF. As DNA, the CDR3 is TGTGCCAGCAGTAACCGGGACAGCTTTGGTGGCGGCTACACCTTC.

This rearrangement joins TRBV28 to TRBJ2-7; 8 bases line up with TRBD1. Germline V gene data show CDR1 as MDHEN and CDR2 as SYDVKM. The ends lost 4 bases at V and 2 bases at J; junction bases unmatched: 4. The CDR3 length is 14 residues. The CDR3, as DNA: TGTGCCAGCAGTTCCGGGACAGGAGCCTACGAGCAGTACTTC. As protein: CASSSGTGAYEQYF.

The chain links TRBV7-9 to TRBJ1-6, with unresolved D. Trimming stripped 5 bases from V and 9 bases from J, with 8 bases between. The CDR3 is 12 amino acids. Germline CDR1 reads SEHNR; CDR2 reads FQNEAQ (reference sequence). CDR3: CASSPPTSPLHF. CDR3 sequence (DNA): TGTGCCAGCAGCCCCCCTACTTCACCCCTCCACTTT. The whole variable domain, remainder taken from reference TRBV7-9 and TRBJ1-6, is DTGVSQNPRHKITKRGQNVTFRCDPISEHNRLYWYRQTLGQGPEFLTYFQNEAQLEKSRLLSDRFSAERPKGSFSTLEIQRTEQGDSAMYLCASSPPTSPLHFGNGTRLTVT.

J is TRBJ1-4 and V is TRBV4-1; D may be TRBD1 (6 bases). Trimming took 0 bases from V and 4 from J, leaving 12 bases between them. CDR3 length: 16 residues. The germline gives CDR1 MGHRA, CDR2 YSYEKL. CDR3 DNA sequence: TGCGCCAGCAGCCAAGATTACTACAGGGTTAATGAAAAACTGTTTTTT. It is translated as CASSQDYYRVNEKLFF.

The count of this clone is one. J is TRBJ2-1 and V is TRBV6-4; 10 positions agree with TRBD2. Germline lookup yields CDR1 MRHNA and CDR2 SNTAGT. This CDR3 region has 15 residues. With V trimmed by 5 bases and J by 6 bases, 7 bases remained unmatched. The CDR3 nucleotides read TGTGCCAGCAGTCCAGCGGGAGGGGGCGTCAATGAGCAGTTCTTC. It is translated as CASSPAGGGVNEQFF.

The J gene is TRBJ1-1, the V gene TRBV5-6, with 7 bases identical to TRBD1. Germline CDR1 reads SGHDT; CDR2 reads YYEEEE. Unmatched junction bases numbered 12, after V lost 4 bases and J lost 3 bases. The CDR3 is 16 residues long. The CDR3 sequence: CASSPSSGTAHTEAFF. The CDR3 DNA follows: TGTGCCAGCAGCCCCTCCTCCGGGACAGCCCACACTGAAGCTTTCTTT. The entire variable domain, with the rest obtained from reference TRBV5-6 and TRBJ1-1, is as follows: DAGVTQSPTHLIKTRGQQVTLRCSPKSGHDTVSWYQQALGQGPQFIFQYYEEEERQRGNFPDRFSGHQFPNYSSELNVNALLLGDSALYLCASSPSSGTAHTEAFFGQGTRLTVV.

This clone appeared once. The chain has TRBV4-1 and TRBJ1-1; D unclear. V lost 4 bases and J 0 bases, leaving 12 bases between the germline ends. Germline V CDR1 and CDR2: MGHRA, YSYEKL. The CDR3 spans 15 residues. CDR3 nucleotides: TGCGCCAGCAGCCCTTTTAGCCTAATGAACACTGAAGCTTTCTTT. Translating it yields CASSPFSLMNTEAFF.

The chain is built from TRBV5-1 and TRBJ2-1, with 9 nucleotides matching TRBD2. The germline V gene encodes CDR1 SGHRS and CDR2 YFSETQ. V dropped 4 bases and J dropped 11; count of bases not matched to a gene: 13. This CDR3 has 15 amino acids. The CDR3 sequence: CASSPRERGAAQQFF. The CDR3 region has the DNA TGCGCCAGCAGCCCCAGGGAGCGGGGGGCAGCTCAGCAGTTCTTC. Using reference TRBV5-1 and TRBJ2-1 for the parts outside the CDR3, the full variable domain is KAGVTQTPRYLIKTRGQQVTLSCSPISGHRSVSWYQQTPGQGLQFLFEYFSETQRNKGNFPGRFSGRQFSNSRSEMNVSTLELGDSALYLCASSPRERGAAQQFFGPGTRLTVL.